The entry that follows covers one T cell receptor beta chain sequence. The data belong to a study of blood T cell repertoires in COVID-19. Authors' data handling: Nucleated cell number was recorded as an estimate derived from reference gene primer amplification. Measured with immunoSEQ multiplex PCR; TCRdb has only the in-frame clones, and not every one. For V, J and clone size, that table is used; D and trimming come from the DNA. The sample includes 200,000 to 250,000 clones, over 70% seen only once; the top ten take 2.5% to 3%. The CDR3 spans 14 residues. V was clipped by 6 bases and J by 7 bases; unmatched bases: 9. Germline-derived CDR1 and CDR2 are SGHAT and FQNNGV.

This rearrangement joins TRBV11-2 to TRBJ2-7, with 10 nucleotides matching TRBD2. This clonotype was obtained from a man over 45 with active or convalescent COVID-19. The sequenced sample consisted of peripheral blood. In nucleotides, the CDR3 is TGTGCCAGCAGGAGGGGTCTAGCGGGAGAAGAGCAGTACTTC. Residues: CASRRGLAGEEQYF.